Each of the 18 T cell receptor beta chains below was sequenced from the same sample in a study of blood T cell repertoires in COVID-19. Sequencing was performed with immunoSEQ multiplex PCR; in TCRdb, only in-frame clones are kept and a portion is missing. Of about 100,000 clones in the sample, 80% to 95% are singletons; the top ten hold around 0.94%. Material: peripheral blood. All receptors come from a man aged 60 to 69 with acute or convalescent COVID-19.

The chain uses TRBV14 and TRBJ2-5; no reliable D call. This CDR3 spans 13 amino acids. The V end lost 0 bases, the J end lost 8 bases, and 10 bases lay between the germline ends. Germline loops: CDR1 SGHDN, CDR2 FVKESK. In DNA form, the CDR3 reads TGTGCCAGCAGCCAAGACTCCTATGGTACCCAGTACTTC. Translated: CASSQDSYGTQYF.

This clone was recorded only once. The CDR3: CASSFSLGTDSNQPQHF. CDR3 DNA: TGTGCCAGCAGTTTTTCACTGGGGACAGATAGCAATCAGCCCCAGCATTTT. The J gene is TRBJ1-5, the V gene TRBV28, with TRBD1 matching 7 bases. J gave up 0 bases and V 3 bases, and 8 bases lay outside the gene matches. Germline V gives CDR1 MDHEN, CDR2 SYDVKM. This CDR3 region has 17 residues.

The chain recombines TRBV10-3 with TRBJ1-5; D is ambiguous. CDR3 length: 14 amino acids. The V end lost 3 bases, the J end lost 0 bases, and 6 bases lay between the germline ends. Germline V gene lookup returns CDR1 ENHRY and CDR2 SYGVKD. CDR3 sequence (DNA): TGTGCCATCAGTGACAGGATTAGCAATCAGCCCCAGCATTTT. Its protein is CAISDRISNQPQHF.

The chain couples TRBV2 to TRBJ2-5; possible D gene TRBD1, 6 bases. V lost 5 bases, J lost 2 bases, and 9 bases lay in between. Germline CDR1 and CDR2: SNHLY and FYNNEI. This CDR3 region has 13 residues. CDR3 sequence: CASSKGQQETQYF. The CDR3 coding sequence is TGTGCCAGCAGTAAAGGACAGCAAGAGACCCAGTACTTC.

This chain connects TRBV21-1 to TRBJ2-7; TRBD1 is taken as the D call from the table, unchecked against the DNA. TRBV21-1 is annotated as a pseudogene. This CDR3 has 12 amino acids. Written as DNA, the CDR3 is TGTGCCGGGTGGGGGCCCTCCTACGAGCAGTACGTC. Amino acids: CAGWGPSYEQYV.

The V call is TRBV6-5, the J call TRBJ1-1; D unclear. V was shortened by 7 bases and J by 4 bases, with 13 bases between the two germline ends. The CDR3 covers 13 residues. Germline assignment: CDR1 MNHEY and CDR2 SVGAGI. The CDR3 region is CASTPLRGTEAFF. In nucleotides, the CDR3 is TGTGCCAGCACCCCGCTCCGGGGCACTGAAGCTTTCTTT.

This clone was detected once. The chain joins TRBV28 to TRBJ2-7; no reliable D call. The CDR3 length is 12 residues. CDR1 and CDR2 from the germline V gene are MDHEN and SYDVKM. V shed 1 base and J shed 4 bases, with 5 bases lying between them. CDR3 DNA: TGTGCCAGCAGTTTATTATTGTACGAGCAGTACTTC. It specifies CASSLLLYEQYF.

In DNA form, the CDR3 reads TGCAGTGCTAGTCGGCGACAGGGGTTCGAGGAGACCCAGTACTTC. Its translation: CSASRRQGFEETQYF. J is TRBJ2-5 and V is TRBV20-1, with 8 bases aligning to TRBD1. The J segment lost 5 bases and the V segment lost 3 bases, leaving 11 bases of the junction unmatched. The CDR3 extends over 15 amino acids. The germline V gene has CDR1 DFQATT and CDR2 SNEGSKA (reference sequence).

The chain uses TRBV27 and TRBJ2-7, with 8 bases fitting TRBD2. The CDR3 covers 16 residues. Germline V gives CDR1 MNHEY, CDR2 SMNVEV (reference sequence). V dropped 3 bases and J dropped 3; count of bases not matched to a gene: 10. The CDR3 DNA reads TGTGCCAGCAGTTTTAGGACCGGGAGGGCCTTCTACGAGCAGTACGTC. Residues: CASSFRTGRAFYEQYV.

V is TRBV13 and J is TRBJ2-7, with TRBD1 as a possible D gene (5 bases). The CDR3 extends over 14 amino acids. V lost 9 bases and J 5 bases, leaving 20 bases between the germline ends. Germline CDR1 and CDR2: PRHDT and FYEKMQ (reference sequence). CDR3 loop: CASQFVGDKDEQYF. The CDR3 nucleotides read TGTGCCAGTCAATTCGTAGGGGATAAAGACGAGCAGTACTTC.

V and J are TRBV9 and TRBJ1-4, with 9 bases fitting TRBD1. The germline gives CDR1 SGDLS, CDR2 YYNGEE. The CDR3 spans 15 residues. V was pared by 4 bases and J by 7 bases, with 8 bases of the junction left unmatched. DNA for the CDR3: TGTGCCAGCAGCCCCCGGGACAGGGAGGGTGAAAAACTGTTTTTT. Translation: CASSPRDREGEKLFF.

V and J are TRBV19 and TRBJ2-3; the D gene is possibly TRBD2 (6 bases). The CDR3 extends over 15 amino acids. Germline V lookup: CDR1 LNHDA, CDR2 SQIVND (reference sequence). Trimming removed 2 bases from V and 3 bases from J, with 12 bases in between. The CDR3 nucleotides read TGTGCCAGTAGTATAACACGAGGAGGGACAGATACGCAGTATTTT. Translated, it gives CASSITRGGTDTQYF.

The CDR3 DNA sequence: TGTGCCAGCAGCATAGCAGGGGTCCCTGGAAACACCATATATTTT. Translation: CASSIAGVPGNTIYF. The rearrangement links TRBV9 to TRBJ1-3, with D perhaps TRBD1 (6 bases). The CDR3 is 15 residues long. V was clipped by 4 bases and J by 2 bases, with 13 bases between them. Germline assignment: CDR1 SGDLS and CDR2 YYNGEE.

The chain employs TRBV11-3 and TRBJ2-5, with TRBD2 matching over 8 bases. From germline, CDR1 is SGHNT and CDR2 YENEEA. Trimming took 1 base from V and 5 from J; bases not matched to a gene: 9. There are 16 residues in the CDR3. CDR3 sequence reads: CASSLGPNSGKETQYF. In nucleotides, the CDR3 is TGTGCCAGCAGCTTAGGCCCGAATAGCGGGAAGGAGACCCAGTACTTC.

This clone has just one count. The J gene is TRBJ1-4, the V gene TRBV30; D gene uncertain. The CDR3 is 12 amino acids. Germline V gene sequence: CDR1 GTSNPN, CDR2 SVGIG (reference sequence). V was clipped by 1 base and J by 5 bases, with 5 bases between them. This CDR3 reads CAWSAQNEKLFF. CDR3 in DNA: TGTGCCTGGAGTGCCCAGAATGAAAAACTGTTTTTT.

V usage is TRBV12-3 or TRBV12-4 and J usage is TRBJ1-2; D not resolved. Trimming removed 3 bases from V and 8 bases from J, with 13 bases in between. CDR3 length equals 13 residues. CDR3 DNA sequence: TGTGCCAGCAGTTTTCGAAAGGACTTCGGCTACACCTTC. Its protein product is CASSFRKDFGYTF.

CDR3 sequence: CATSDPILAGGPRRTGELFF. The CDR3 bases are TGTGCCACCAGTGACCCTATACTAGCGGGAGGGCCAAGACGTACCGGGGAGCTGTTTTTT. The rearrangement uses TRBV24-1 and TRBJ2-2; 13 positions match TRBD2. J was trimmed by 5 bases and V by 4 bases; bases with no gene match: 15. This CDR3 has 20 residues. Germline V CDR1 and CDR2: KGHDR, SFDVKD.

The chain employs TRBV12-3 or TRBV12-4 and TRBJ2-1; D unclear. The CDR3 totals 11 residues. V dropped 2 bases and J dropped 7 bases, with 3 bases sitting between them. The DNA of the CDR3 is TGTGCCAGCAGTTTACAAAATGAGCAGTTCTTC. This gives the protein CASSLQNEQFF.